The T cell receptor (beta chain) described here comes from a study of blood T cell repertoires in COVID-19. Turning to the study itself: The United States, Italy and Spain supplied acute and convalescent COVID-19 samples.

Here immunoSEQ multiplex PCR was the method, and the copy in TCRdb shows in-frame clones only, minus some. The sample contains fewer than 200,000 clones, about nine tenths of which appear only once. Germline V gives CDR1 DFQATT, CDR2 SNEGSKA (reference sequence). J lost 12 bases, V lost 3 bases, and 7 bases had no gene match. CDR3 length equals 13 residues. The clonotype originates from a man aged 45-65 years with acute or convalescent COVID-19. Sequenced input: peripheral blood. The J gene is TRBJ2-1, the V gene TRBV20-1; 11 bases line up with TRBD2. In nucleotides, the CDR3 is TGCAGTGCTAGTGAACTAGCGGGAGTATTGCAGTTCTTC. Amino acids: CSASELAGVLQFF.